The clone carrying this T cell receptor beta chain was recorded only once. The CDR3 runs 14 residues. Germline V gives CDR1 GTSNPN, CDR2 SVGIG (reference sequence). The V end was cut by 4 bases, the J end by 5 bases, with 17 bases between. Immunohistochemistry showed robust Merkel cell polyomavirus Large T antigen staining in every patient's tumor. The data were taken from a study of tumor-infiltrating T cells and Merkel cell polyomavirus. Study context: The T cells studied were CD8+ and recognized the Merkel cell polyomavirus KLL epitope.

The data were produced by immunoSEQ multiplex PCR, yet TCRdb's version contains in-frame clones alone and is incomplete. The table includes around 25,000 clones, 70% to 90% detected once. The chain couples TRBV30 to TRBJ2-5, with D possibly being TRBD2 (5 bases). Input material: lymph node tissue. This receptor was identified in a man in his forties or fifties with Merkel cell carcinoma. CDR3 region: CAWNFGVKGETQYF. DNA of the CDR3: TGTGCCTGGAATTTCGGGGTTAAAGGGGAGACCCAGTACTTC.